This T cell receptor beta chain was sequenced for a study of cytomegalovirus exposure and HLA in healthy donors. The CDR3 is 13 amino acids. Germline-derived CDR1 and CDR2 are SEHNR and FQNEAQ (reference sequence). V was cut by 2 bases and J by 1 base, with 5 bases left in between. Study results and caveats: Excluded: some indistinguishable V segments such as TRBV6-2 and TRBV6-3.

Regarding this clone: The antigen is not known.

Use of 60 Vbeta and 13 Jbeta primers characterized the PCR. This table comes from immunoSEQ multiplex PCR, and its TCRdb copy is limited to in-frame clones, with some not included. The sample has approximately 160,000 clones; 75% are singletons. Sequencing used PBMCs. The chain recombines TRBV7-9 with TRBJ1-1; D remains unclear. The source is a man in his late teens or twenties in good health and CMV-seronegative. CDR3 loop: CASSLTPNTEAFF. The CDR3 DNA is TGTGCCAGCAGCTTAACTCCGAACACTGAAGCTTTCTTT.